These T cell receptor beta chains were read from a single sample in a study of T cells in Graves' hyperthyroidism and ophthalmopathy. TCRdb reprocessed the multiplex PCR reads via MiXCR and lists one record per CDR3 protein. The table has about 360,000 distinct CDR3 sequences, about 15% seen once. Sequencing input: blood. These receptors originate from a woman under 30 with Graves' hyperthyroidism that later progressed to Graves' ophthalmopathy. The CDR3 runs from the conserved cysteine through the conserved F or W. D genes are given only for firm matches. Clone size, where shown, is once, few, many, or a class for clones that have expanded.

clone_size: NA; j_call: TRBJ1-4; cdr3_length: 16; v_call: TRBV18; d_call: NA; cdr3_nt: TGTGCCAGCTCACCAGGGGCTAGAAGTGAAGGGGAAAAACTGTTTTTT; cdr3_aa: CASSPGARSEGEKLFF
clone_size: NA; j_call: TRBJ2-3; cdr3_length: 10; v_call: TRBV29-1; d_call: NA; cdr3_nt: TGCAGCGCTTCTGCAGATACGCAGTATTTT; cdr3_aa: CSASADTQYF
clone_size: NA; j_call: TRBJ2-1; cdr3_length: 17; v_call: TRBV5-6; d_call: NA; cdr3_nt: TGTGCCAGCAGCTTGGGCGCCGGGGCCGATAAGTACAATGAGCAGTTCTTC; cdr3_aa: CASSLGAGADKYNEQFF
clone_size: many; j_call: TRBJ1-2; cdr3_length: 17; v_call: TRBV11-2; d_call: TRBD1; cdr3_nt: TGTGCCAGCAGTCACCGGGACAGGGTGCCGACTAACTATGGCTACACCTTC; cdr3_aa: CASSHRDRVPTNYGYTF
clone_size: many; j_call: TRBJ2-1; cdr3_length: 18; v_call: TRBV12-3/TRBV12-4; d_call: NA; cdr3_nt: TGTGCCAGCACCCCCGCCAGTACTCGCCTCAGCTCCTACAATGAGCAGTTCTTC; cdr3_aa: CASTPASTRLSSYNEQFF
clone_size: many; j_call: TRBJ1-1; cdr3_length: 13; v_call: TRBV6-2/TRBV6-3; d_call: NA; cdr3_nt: TGTGCCAGCAGTGCTCCCTTGAACACTGAAGCTTTCTTT; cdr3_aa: CASSAPLNTEAFF
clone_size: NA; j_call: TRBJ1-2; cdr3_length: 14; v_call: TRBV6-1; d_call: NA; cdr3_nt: TGTGCCAGCAGTCCCCAGACAGGCTTCTATGGCTACACCTTC; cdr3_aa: CASSPQTGFYGYTF
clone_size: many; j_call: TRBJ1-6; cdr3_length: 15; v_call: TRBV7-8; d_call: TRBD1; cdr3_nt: TGTGCCAGCAGCTTCGGGACAGGGCGGGGATCACCCCTCCACTTT; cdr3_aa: CASSFGTGRGSPLHF
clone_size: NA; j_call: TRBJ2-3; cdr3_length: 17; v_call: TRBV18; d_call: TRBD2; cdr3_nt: TGTGCCAGCTCACCAGGGGCTAGCGGCGTTTTCACAGATACGCAGTATTTT; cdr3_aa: CASSPGASGVFTDTQYF
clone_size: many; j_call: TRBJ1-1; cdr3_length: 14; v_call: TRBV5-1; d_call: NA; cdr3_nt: TGCGCCAGCAGCTTGCCATCGAGGAGCACTGAAGCTTTCTTT; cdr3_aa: CASSLPSRSTEAFF
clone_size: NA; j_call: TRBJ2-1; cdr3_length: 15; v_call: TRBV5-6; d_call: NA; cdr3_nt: TGTGCCAGCAGCCTTAGTCTCGGGACAATCGGTGAGCAGTTCTTC; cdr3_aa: CASSLSLGTIGEQFF
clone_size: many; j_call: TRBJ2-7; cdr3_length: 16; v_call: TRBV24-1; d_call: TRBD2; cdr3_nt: TGTGCCACCAGTGACTCCCGACTAGCGGGAGTACACGAGCAGTACTTC; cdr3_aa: CATSDSRLAGVHEQYF
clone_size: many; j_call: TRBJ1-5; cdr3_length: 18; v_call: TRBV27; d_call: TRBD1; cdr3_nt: TGTGCCAGCAGTTCGATGCGGGACAGGGATAATAGCAATCAGCCCCAGCATTTT; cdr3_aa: CASSSMRDRDNSNQPQHF
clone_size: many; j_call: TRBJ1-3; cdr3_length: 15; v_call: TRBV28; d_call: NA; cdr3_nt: TGTGCCAGCAGTTTAGTCCCGGCCTCTGGAAACACCATATATTTT; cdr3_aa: CASSLVPASGNTIYF
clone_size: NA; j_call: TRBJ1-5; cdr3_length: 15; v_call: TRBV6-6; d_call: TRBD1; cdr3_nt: TGTGCCAGCAGTTACCCCGGACAGGGGGATCAGCCCCAGCATTTT; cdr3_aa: CASSYPGQGDQPQHF
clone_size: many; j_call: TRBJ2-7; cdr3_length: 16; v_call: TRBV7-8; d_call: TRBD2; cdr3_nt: TGTGCCAGCAGCTTAGCGCGGCTAGCGGGCCCCTACGAGCAGTACTTC; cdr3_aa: CASSLARLAGPYEQYF
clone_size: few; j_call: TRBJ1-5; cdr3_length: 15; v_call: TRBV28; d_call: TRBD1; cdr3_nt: TGTGCCAGCAGTGCCACGGACAGGGGAACTCAGCCCCAGCATTTT; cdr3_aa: CASSATDRGTQPQHF
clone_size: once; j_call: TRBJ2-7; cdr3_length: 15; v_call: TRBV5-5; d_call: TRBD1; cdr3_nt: TGTGCCAGCTTACTAGACAGGGGGAATTACTACGAGCAGTACTTC; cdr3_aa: CASLLDRGNYYEQYF
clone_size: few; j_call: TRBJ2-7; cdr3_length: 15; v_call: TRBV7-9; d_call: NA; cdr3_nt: TGTGCCAGCAGCTTATCCTGGACAAGCTCCTACGAGCAGTACTTC; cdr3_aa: CASSLSWTSSYEQYF
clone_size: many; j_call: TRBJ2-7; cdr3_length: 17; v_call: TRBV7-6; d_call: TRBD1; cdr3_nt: TGTGCCAGCAGCCAGGCTTACAGGGGGCCTATTTTATACGAGCAGTACTTC; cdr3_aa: CASSQAYRGPILYEQYF
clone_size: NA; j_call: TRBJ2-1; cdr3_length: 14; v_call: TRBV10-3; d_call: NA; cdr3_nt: TGTGCCATCAGTGAGTCCGGAGGGGTCGGGGAGCAGTTCTTC; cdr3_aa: CAISESGGVGEQFF
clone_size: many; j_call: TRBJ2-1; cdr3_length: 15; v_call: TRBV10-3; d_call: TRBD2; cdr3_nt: TGTGCCATCAGTGACCCGGGACTAGCGTTCAATGAGCAGTTCTTC; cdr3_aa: CAISDPGLAFNEQFF
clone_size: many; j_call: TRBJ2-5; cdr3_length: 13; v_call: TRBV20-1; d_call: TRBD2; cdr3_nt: TGCAGTGCTAGAGGACTAGCGGGAGAGACCCAGTACTTC; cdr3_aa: CSARGLAGETQYF
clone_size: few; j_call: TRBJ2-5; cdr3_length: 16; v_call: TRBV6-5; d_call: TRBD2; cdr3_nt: TGTGCCAGCAGTTACCCTAGCGGGGGCGGCCAAGAGACCCAGTACTTC; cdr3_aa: CASSYPSGGGQETQYF
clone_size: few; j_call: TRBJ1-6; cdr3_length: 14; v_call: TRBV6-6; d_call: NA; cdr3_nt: TGTGCCAGCAGTTACGGGGAGGGATGGACACCCCTCCACTTT; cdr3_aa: CASSYGEGWTPLHF
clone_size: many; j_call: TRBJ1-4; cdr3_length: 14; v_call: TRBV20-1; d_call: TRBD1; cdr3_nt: TGCAGTGCTACTCCAGGGGGCGGTAATGAAAAACTGTTTTTT; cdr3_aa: CSATPGGGNEKLFF
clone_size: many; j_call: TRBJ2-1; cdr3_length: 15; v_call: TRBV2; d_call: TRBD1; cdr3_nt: TGTGCCAGCAGTGAAAGGGACAGAAGCTACAATGAGCAGTTCTTC; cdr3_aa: CASSERDRSYNEQFF
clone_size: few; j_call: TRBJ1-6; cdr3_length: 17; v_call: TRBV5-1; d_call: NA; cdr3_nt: TGCGCCAGCAGCAGGGAGACAGCCTCAAGGGGTAATTCACCCCTCCACTTT; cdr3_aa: CASSRETASRGNSPLHF
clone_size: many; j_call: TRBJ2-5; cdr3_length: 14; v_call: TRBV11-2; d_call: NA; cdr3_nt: TGTGCCAGCGCCCCAGGGGTTAGGGAAGAGACCCAGTACTTC; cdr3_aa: CASAPGVREETQYF
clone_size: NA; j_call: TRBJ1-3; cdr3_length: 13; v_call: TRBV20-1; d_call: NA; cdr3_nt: TGCAGTGCCCCGGGAGATTCTGGAAACACCATATATTTT; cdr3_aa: CSAPGDSGNTIYF
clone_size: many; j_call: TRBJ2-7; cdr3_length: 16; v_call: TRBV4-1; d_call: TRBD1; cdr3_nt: TGCGCCAGCAGCCAAGTTAGATCCGGGACAGGGGTCGAGCAGTACTTC; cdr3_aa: CASSQVRSGTGVEQYF
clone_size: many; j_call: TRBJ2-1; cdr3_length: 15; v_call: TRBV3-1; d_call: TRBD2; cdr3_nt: TGTGCCAGCAGCCAAGGTTGGAGCGGGAGCGATGAGCAGTTCTTC; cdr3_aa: CASSQGWSGSDEQFF
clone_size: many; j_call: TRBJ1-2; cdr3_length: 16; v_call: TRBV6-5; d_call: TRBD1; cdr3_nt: TGTGCCAGCAGTTACACCGGGACAGCCATTCCCTATGGCTACACCTTC; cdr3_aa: CASSYTGTAIPYGYTF
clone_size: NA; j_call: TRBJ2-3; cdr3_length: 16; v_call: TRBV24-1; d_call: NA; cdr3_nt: TGTGCCACCAGTGATTTGCACAGCGGGCTTTCAGATACGCAGTATTTT; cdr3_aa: CATSDLHSGLSDTQYF
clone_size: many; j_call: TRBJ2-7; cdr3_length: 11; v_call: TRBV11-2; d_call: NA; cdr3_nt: TGTGCCAGCAGCTTTTCCGGCGAGCAGTACTTC; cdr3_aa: CASSFSGEQYF
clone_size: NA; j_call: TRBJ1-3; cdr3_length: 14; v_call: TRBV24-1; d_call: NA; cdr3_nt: TGTGCCACCAGTGATCCGGCAGATAGAAACACCATATATTTT; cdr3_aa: CATSDPADRNTIYF
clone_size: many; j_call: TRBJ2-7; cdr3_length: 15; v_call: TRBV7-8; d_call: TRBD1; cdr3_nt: TGTGCCAGCAGCTCAAGGGACAGGGTCTCCTACGAGCAGTACTTC; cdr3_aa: CASSSRDRVSYEQYF
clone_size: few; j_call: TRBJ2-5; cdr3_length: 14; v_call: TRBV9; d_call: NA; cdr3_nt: TGTGCCAGCAGCGTAGAGGGGGACCAAGAGACCCAGTACTTC; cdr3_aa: CASSVEGDQETQYF
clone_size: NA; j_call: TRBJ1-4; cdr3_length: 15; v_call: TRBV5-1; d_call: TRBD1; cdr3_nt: TGCGCCAGCAGCCGACGACAGGGTATAGATGAAAAACTGTTTTTT; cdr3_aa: CASSRRQGIDEKLFF
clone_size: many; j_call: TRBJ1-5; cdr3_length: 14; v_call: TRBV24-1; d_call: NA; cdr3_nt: TGTGCCACCAGTGATTTTCCGGGTGGTCAGCCCCAGCATTTT; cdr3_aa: CATSDFPGGQPQHF
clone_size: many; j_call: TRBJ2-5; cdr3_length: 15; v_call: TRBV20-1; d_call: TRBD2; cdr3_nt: TGCAGTGCTAGAGATTTCGGGACTACGTTTGAGACCCAGTACTTC; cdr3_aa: CSARDFGTTFETQYF
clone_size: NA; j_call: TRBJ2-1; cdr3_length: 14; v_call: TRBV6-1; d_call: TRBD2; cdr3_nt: TGTGCCGCAAGGTACCGGGAGGGCCGGAATGAGCAGTTCTTC; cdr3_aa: CAARYREGRNEQFF
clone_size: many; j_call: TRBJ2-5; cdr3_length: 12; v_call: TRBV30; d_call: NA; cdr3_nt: TGTGCCTGGAGGCGGGTCCAAGAGACCCAGTACTTC; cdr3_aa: CAWRRVQETQYF
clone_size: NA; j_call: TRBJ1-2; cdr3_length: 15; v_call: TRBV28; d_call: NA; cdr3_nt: TGTGCCAGCAGTTTATATCAGGGGCGCACCTATGGCTACACCTTC; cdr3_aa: CASSLYQGRTYGYTF
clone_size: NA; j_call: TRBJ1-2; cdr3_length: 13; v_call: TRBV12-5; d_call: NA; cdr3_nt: TGTGCTAGTGGTTCGCAGCAATCCTATGGCTACACCTTC; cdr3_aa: CASGSQQSYGYTF
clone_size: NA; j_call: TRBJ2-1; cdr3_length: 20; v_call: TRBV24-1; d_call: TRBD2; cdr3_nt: TGTGCCACCAGTGACCCACCCGGGACTAGCGGGAGAATCTCCTACAATGAGCAGTTCTTC; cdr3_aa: CATSDPPGTSGRISYNEQFF
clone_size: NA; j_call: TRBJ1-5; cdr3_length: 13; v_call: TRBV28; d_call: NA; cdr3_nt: TGTGCCAGCACCCTAGCCAACAATCAGCCCCAGCATTTT; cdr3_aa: CASTLANNQPQHF
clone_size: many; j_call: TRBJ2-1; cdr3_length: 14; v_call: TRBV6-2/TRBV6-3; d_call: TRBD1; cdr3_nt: TGTGCCAGCAGTTACCAGGGGGCAGGGAGTGAGCAGTTCTTC; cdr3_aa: CASSYQGAGSEQFF